This is a list of T cell receptor beta chains from one sample in a study of T cell responses to AZD1222 COVID-19 vaccine. Sequenced by immunoSEQ multiplex PCR; TCRdb stores in-frame clones only, minus some. The profile shows about 98,000 clones, 88% of them singletons. The sequences come from peripheral blood, collected on day 0 of AZD1222 vaccination. These receptors came from an adult in good health. Each CDR3 is given with its conserved first and last residue. The D gene is left open where the match is weak. Clone size is shown for a subset of rows, as once, few, many or a class of expanded clone.

NA	TRBV7-2	TRBJ2-3	few	CASSLRWDTQYF	TGTGCCAGCAGCTTGAGGTGGGATACGCAGTATTTT
NA	TRBV6-5	TRBJ1-1	NA	CASSYGGRHTEAFF	TGTGCCAGCAGTTATGGTGGAAGGCACACTGAAGCTTTCTTT
TRBD1	TRBV5-6	TRBJ1-2	NA	CASSSRDRGYGYTF	TGTGCCAGCAGCTCCCGGGACAGGGGATATGGCTACACCTTC
TRBD2	TRBV27	TRBJ2-1	NA	CASSFGGASGYNEQFF	TGTGCCAGCAGTTTTGGCGGGGCTAGCGGCTACAATGAGCAGTTCTTC
NA	TRBV7-3	TRBJ2-1	NA	CASSLAGSSYNEQFF	TGTGCCAGCAGCTTAGCGGGGAGCTCCTACAATGAGCAGTTCTTC
TRBD2	TRBV2	TRBJ2-7	NA	CASGGLADYYEQYF	TGTGCCAGCGGGGGACTAGCGGATTACTACGAGCAGTACTTC
TRBD2	TRBV6-5	TRBJ2-7	NA	CASSLAGSYEQYF	TGTGCCAGCAGTTTAGCGGGATCCTACGAGCAGTACTTC
NA	TRBV5-4	TRBJ1-3	NA	CASSMRGSGNTIYF	TGTGCCAGCAGCATGCGGGGTTCTGGAAACACCATATATTTT
NA	TRBV15	TRBJ1-4	NA	CATSSRPAIWGDGEKLFF	TGTGCCACCAGCAGTCGACCCGCCATATGGGGGGATGGTGAAAAACTGTTTTTT
TRBD2	TRBV10-3	TRBJ2-7	NA	CAISDPGLAKEAYEQYF	TGTGCCATCAGTGACCCGGGACTAGCAAAGGAAGCCTACGAGCAGTACTTC
TRBD2	TRBV6-1	TRBJ2-1	NA	CASSEGTSGSNEQFF	TGTGCCAGCAGTGAAGGGACTAGCGGGAGTAATGAGCAGTTCTTC
NA	TRBV4-1	TRBJ1-3	NA	CASSQAGPTRNTIYF	TGCGCCAGCAGCCAAGCTGGGCCTACTCGAAACACCATATATTTT
NA	TRBV7-9	TRBJ1-5	NA	CASSLGSGGQPQHF	TGTGCCAGCAGCTTAGGTTCCGGGGGTCAGCCCCAGCATTTT
NA	TRBV6-5	TRBJ1-2	NA	CASSPGINYGYTF	TGTGCCAGCAGCCCAGGGATTAACTATGGCTACACCTTC
NA	TRBV28	TRBJ2-1	medium-sized	CASLGLRHEQFF	TGTGCCAGCCTGGGGCTTCGGCATGAGCAGTTCTTC
NA	TRBV25-1	TRBJ1-2	once	CASSEHEGKGDYGYTF	TGTGCCAGCAGTGAACATGAGGGAAAGGGGGACTATGGCTACACCTTC
NA	TRBV29-1	TRBJ1-2	NA	CSVVTGNYGYTF	TGCAGCGTTGTTACGGGAAACTATGGCTACACCTTC
NA	TRBV27	TRBJ1-3	NA	CASRGHSGNTIYF	TGTGCCAGCAGGGGCCACTCTGGAAACACCATATATTTT
NA	TRBV5-1	TRBJ1-3	NA	CASSLAPGGNTIYF	TGCGCCAGCAGCTTGGCCCCAGGCGGAAACACCATATATTTT
NA	TRBV5-1	TRBJ1-1	NA	CASSPAPTGNTEAFF	TGCGCCAGCAGCCCTGCCCCGACGGGCAACACTGAAGCTTTCTTT
NA	TRBV20-1	TRBJ2-1	NA	CSAPEGNEQFF	TGCAGTGCCCCGGAGGGCAATGAGCAGTTCTTC
TRBD1	TRBV5-6	TRBJ1-4	NA	CASSLPGQGADEKLFF	TGTGCCAGCAGCTTGCCGGGACAGGGGGCGGATGAAAAACTGTTTTTT
NA	TRBV19	TRBJ1-5	NA	CASSTPLGGRYNQPQHF	TGTGCCAGTAGTACACCACTGGGAGGGAGGTACAATCAGCCCCAGCATTTT
NA	TRBV9	TRBJ2-2	NA	CASNRVEGGELFF	TGTGCCAGCAACAGGGTAGAAGGCGGGGAGCTGTTTTTT
NA	TRBV27	TRBJ1-4	once	CASSSPTNEKLFF	TGTGCCAGCAGTTCTCCAACTAATGAAAAACTGTTTTTT
TRBD1	TRBV15	TRBJ1-2	NA	CATSHRQGADGYTF	TGTGCCACCAGTCACAGACAGGGGGCAGATGGCTACACCTTC
NA	TRBV7-9	TRBJ2-5	once	CASSLSGSVLETQYF	TGTGCCAGCAGCTTATCGGGAAGTGTGTTGGAGACCCAGTACTTC
NA	TRBV5-1	TRBJ1-6	NA	CASNFGGENSPLHF	TGCGCCAGCAATTTCGGAGGGGAAAATTCACCCCTCCACTTT
NA	TRBV24-1	TRBJ1-1	NA	CATSRGENTEAFF	TGTGCCACCAGTCGTGGGGAGAACACTGAAGCTTTCTTT
TRBD1	TRBV28	TRBJ1-3	NA	CASSLLTHRGPYSGNTIYF	TGTGCCAGCAGTTTACTTACACACAGGGGGCCGTACTCTGGAAACACCATATATTTT
NA	TRBV2	TRBJ1-5	NA	CASSEEGTWNQPQHF	TGTGCCAGCAGTGAGGAGGGAACTTGGAATCAGCCCCAGCATTTT
NA	TRBV4-2	TRBJ1-2	NA	CASSQELPGDYGYTF	TGTGCCAGCAGCCAAGAACTACCAGGAGACTATGGCTACACCTTC
NA	TRBV7-3	TRBJ2-5	NA	CASSVGPGETQYF	TGTGCCAGCAGCGTGGGACCGGGGGAGACCCAGTACTTC
NA	TRBV30	TRBJ1-5	NA	CAWAGGDNQPQHF	TGTGCCTGGGCGGGAGGGGACAATCAGCCCCAGCATTTT
TRBD1	TRBV18	TRBJ1-2	NA	CASSPGATGGRRANYGYTF	TGTGCCAGCTCCCCTGGGGCAACAGGGGGCAGAAGGGCTAACTATGGCTACACCTTC
TRBD2	TRBV7-8	TRBJ2-7	NA	CASSRTGTSGSPSGYEQYF	TGTGCCAGCAGCAGAACCGGGACTAGCGGGAGCCCCTCGGGCTACGAGCAGTACTTC
NA	TRBV11-2	TRBJ2-5	NA	CASSLVGDETQYF	TGTGCCAGCAGCTTAGTAGGAGACGAGACCCAGTACTTC
NA	TRBV11-2	TRBJ1-1	NA	CASSGPLGAKTFF	TGTGCCAGCAGCGGGCCTCTCGGGGCGAAAACTTTCTTT
TRBD1	TRBV5-1	TRBJ1-2	NA	CASSPTGNGYTF	TGCGCCAGCAGCCCGACAGGGAATGGCTACACCTTC
NA	TRBV9	TRBJ1-1	NA	CASSVFGESQAFF	TGTGCCAGCAGCGTATTCGGGGAATCGCAAGCTTTCTTT
TRBD1	TRBV2	TRBJ1-5	NA	CASRTGRLSNQPQHF	TGTGCCAGCCGGACAGGGCGATTGAGCAATCAGCCCCAGCATTTT
TRBD2	TRBV4-1	TRBJ2-2	NA	CASSQDRRLAGATGELFF	TGCGCCAGCAGCCAAGATCGTCGACTAGCGGGAGCCACCGGGGAGCTGTTTTTT
NA	TRBV6-2/TRBV6-3	TRBJ2-6	NA	CASSYGSTGANVLTF	TGTGCCAGCAGTTACGGGTCAACCGGGGCCAACGTCCTGACTTTC
TRBD2	TRBV10-3	TRBJ2-5	NA	CAISEGPGGSGETQYF	TGTGCCATCAGTGAAGGGCCGGGAGGATCGGGGGAGACCCAGTACTTC
NA	TRBV6-5	TRBJ2-7	once	CASSYSYRTLFEQYF	TGTGCCAGCAGTTACTCGTACAGGACCCTATTTGAGCAGTACTTC
NA	TRBV2	TRBJ2-1	NA	CASCSGSYNEQFF	TGTGCCAGCTGCAGCGGAAGCTACAATGAGCAGTTCTTC